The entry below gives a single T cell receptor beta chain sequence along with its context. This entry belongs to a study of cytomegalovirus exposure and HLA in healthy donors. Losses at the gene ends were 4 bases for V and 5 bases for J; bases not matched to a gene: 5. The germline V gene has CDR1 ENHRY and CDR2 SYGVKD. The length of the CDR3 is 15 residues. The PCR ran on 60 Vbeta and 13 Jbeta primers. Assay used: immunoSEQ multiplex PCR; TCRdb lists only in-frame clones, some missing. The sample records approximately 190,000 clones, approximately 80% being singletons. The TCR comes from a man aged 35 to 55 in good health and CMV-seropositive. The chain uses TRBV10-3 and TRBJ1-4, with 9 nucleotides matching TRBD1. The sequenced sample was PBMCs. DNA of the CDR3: TGTGCCATCAGTGCGTCCGGGACAGGGAATGAAAAACTGTTTTTT. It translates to CAISASGTGNEKLFF.